This T cell receptor (beta chain) came from a study of OX40 agonist ivuxolimab in advanced cancers. TCRdb keeps only in-frame clones here, not all; method: immunoSEQ multiplex PCR. The sample has roughly 70,000 clones, 75% to 90% seen once; the top ten hold approximately 4.3%. This CDR3 has 14 residues. The V gene lost 4 bases and the J gene lost 6 bases, with 15 bases spanning the gap. CDR1 and CDR2 from the germline V gene are LNHDA and SQIVND (reference sequence). The TCR was taken from an adult with an advanced solid tumor such as melanoma, head and neck, liver or kidney cancer. The chain couples TRBV19 to TRBJ2-5; no definite D call. Sequenced here: CD4+ or CD8+ T cells sorted from blood, sampled in a trial of the OX40 agonist ivuxolimab. In DNA form, the CDR3 reads TGTGCCAGTAGTACCCTCTCCCTGGGCAAGACCCAGTACTTC. It translates to CASSTLSLGKTQYF.